This T cell receptor beta chain originates from a study of hypomethylating agent response in myelodysplastic syndrome. T-cell subsets were not sorted; bulk bone marrow was analyzed. Germline CDR1 is SGHVS and CDR2 is FQNEAQ. V was trimmed by 4 bases and J by 1 base, leaving 11 bases between them. This CDR3 contains 15 residues. Sequencing used immunoSEQ multiplex PCR; TCRdb keeps in-frame clones, though not all of them. The table shows about 10,000 clones, with 83% occurring only once. Of note for this clone: No antigen is known for it.

Study conclusions and caveats: Only about a dozen patients were analyzed in this small cohort. After treatment, novel clonotypes emerged more in responders, contracted ones more in non-responders.

The sequence derives from a human donor with myelodysplastic syndrome. V usage is TRBV7-8 and J usage is TRBJ1-5; maybe TRBD1 (5 bases). The sample consisted of bone marrow, taken before or after starting hypomethylating agent treatment for myelodysplastic syndrome (not recorded which). The CDR3 spells CASSSRDGSNQPQHF. The CDR3 DNA reads as TGTGCCAGCAGCTCTCGGGACGGAAGCAATCAGCCCCAGCATTTT.